Included here is one TCR beta chain sequence, with context. Its target is not known. The sampled adjacent lung lay at least 2 cm from the tumor margin and showed no atypia. The source of the sample is a study of T cells in localized non-small cell lung cancer. Study findings and constraints: The study detected a median around 50 of the top 100 tumor clones in adjacent lung. Uninvolved neighboring lung showed the greatest T cell clonality, exceeding tumor.

The CDR3 loop spans 16 amino acids. Trimming shortened V by 5 bases and J by 0 bases, and 14 bases separated the two germline ends. CDR1 is SGHNT, CDR2 YENEEA, per germline. The data were produced by immunoSEQ multiplex PCR, yet TCRdb's version contains in-frame clones alone and is incomplete. This sample has about 1,500 clones; 20% occur once, and the top ten carry around a quarter. The J gene is TRBJ1-3, the V gene TRBV11-3; weak D call: TRBD1 (5 bases). This material consisted of normal lung tissue next to the tumor, taken before any cancer treatment. This TCR derives from a man between 40 and 70 years old with stage III lung adenocarcinoma. CDR3 in amino acids: CASSQIPRASGNTIYF. In nucleotides, the CDR3 is TGTGCCAGCAGCCAAATCCCCAGGGCCTCTGGAAACACCATATATTTT.